This T cell receptor beta chain originates from a study of T cell responses to AZD1222 COVID-19 vaccine. Study-level points and caveats: Repertoire sampling occurred only after the peak T cell response. Donors in the cohort were predominantly white British and more often female, and clonal diversity was possibly underestimated. Among vaccine-associated CD4 TCRs, coverage spanned spike, with dominance at 160-218 and 743-854. Increased Spike-specific TCR breadth and depth were observed after two AZD1222 doses.

In germline, CDR1 is LNHDA, CDR2 SQIVND (reference sequence). Trimming removed 3 bases from V and 7 bases from J; junction bases left unmatched: 9. This CDR3 region has 15 residues. Libraries were prepared by immunoSEQ multiplex PCR; TCRdb keeps only in-frame clonotypes and omits some of them. The sample has 130,000 to 150,000 clones, roughly 84% seen once. To note about this clone: Its antigen is not identified.

Sequences were derived from peripheral blood, sampled 28 days after the second AZD1222 dose. V gene TRBV19 combines with J gene TRBJ1-5; the match to TRBD1 covers 7 bases. This sequence originates from an adult who received the AZD1222 COVID-19 vaccine. CDR3 sequence: CASSIAGTEGQPQHF. The CDR3 nucleotides are TGTGCCAGTAGTATCGCCGGGACAGAGGGACAGCCCCAGCATTTT.